This entry lists 25 T cell receptor beta chains sequenced from one sample in a study of human T cells and chemical hapten exposure (dated by TCRdb to the early 2020s). The time point label corresponds to: pre-sensitization, week 0. The label giving this sample's treatment or condition can be read as: therapeutic diphenylcyclopropenone sensitization with weekly scalp DPC. Receptor amplification or capture employed RACE. Sequenced on a NextSeq 500. TCRdb applied fastp at Q25 and MiXCR to the public reads, then kept only in-frame beta chains. Every CDR3 protein is listed once, alongside the most common genes and DNA of its rows. This sample gives about 93,000 distinct CDR3 sequences in total; 8.5% to 9% of them show up just once. The ten most abundant clones make up just over 2.5% of the sample. The sample was whole blood, taken in connection with sensitization to the hapten diphenylcyclopropenone (DPC). The receptors here all came from a man aged 35-49 years with alopecia areata. Some clones in this sample may be carry-over from other donors' samples.

Worth noting for this clonotype: One end of the junction fails to match germline, which may point to a read error. J is TRBJ2-1 and V is TRBV7-2, with 11 bases fitting TRBD2. In germline, CDR1 is SGHTA, CDR2 FQGNSA. The CDR3 covers 16 residues. The chain's CDR3 is CAGSLVLAGDYNEQFF. The CDR3 nucleotides are TGTGCCGGCAGCTTAGTACTAGCGGGAGACTACAATGAGCAGTTCTTC.

In this sample, this clonotype turned up a few times. V and J are TRBV29-1 and TRBJ1-1; D may be TRBD1 (6 bases). Germline CDR1 reads SQVTM; CDR2 reads ANQGSEA. This CDR3 spans 14 amino acids. Trimming stripped 4 bases from V and 4 bases from J, with 16 bases between. CDR3: CSVVFRGIITEAFF. Here the CDR3 DNA reads TGCAGCGTTGTCTTCAGGGGAATAATCACTGAAGCTTTCTTT.

The sample holds a few counts of this clonotype. V is TRBV4-1 and J is TRBJ2-1, with 11 bases fitting TRBD2. V lost 0 bases, J lost 3 bases, and 10 bases stayed unmatched. The V gene's germline CDR1 is MGHRA and CDR2 YSYEKL. This CDR3 is 19 amino acids long. The CDR3 sequence: CASSQETDSGRVVYNEQFF. The CDR3 coding sequence is TGCGCCAGCAGCCAAGAAACCGATAGCGGGAGGGTAGTCTACAATGAGCAGTTCTTC.

The rearrangement joins TRBV7-2 to TRBJ2-7; D may be TRBD2 (6 bases). This CDR3 has 17 residues. In germline, CDR1 is SGHTA, CDR2 FQGNSA. V dropped 1 base and J dropped 5 bases, with 21 bases sitting between them. As DNA, the CDR3 is TGTGCCAGCAGCTTAGTGGAGGGGCTAGACCCATCCCACGAGCAGTACTTC. This codes for CASSLVEGLDPSHEQYF.

Many counts were recorded for this clonotype. The gene calls are TRBV7-6 and TRBJ1-4, with no clear D. Germline CDR1 SGHVS, CDR2 FNYEAQ. The ends were cut back, 8 bases at V and 4 bases at J, with 8 bases in the middle. This CDR3 is built from 12 residues. CDR3 sequence: CASGKINEKLFF. The CDR3 region has the DNA TGTGCCAGCGGGAAGATTAATGAAAAACTGTTTTTT.

There are a few counts of this clonotype. The rearrangement links TRBV7-9 to TRBJ2-7; 7 bases align to TRBD1. This CDR3 has 13 amino acids. The V gene end was trimmed by 5 bases and the J gene end by 6 bases; junction bases not matched to a gene: 7. Germline-derived CDR1 and CDR2 are SEHNR and FQNEAQ (reference sequence). The CDR3 DNA sequence: TGTGCCAGCAGCCTCGGACAGGTTCCCGAGCAGTACGTC. Protein product: CASSLGQVPEQYV.

The V gene is TRBV6-5, the J gene TRBJ1-4; tentative D call: TRBD1 (5 bases). Germline-derived CDR1 and CDR2 are MNHEY and SVGAGI. This CDR3 spans 17 amino acids. Trimming took 1 base from V and 8 from J, leaving 20 bases between them. CDR3 coding DNA: TGTGCCAGCAGTTACTTCCCTCAGGGAGTTGGGGAAGAAAAACTGTTTTTT. It codes for CASSYFPQGVGEEKLFF.

This clonotype was detected only a few times. The chain carries TRBV9 and TRBJ2-3, with D unclear. The CDR3 spans 14 residues. The germline V gene has CDR1 SGDLS and CDR2 YYNGEE. Deletions cut 0 bases from V and 0 bases from J, with 5 bases between. The CDR3 DNA reads as TGTGCCAGCAGCGTAGAAGGCAGCACAGATACGCAGTATTTT. It yields the protein CASSVEGSTDTQYF.

This clonotype was detected only a few times. The chain is built from TRBV7-2 and TRBJ1-6; no clear D. V lost 1 base and J 7 bases, leaving 11 bases between the germline ends. Germline CDR1 is SGHTA and CDR2 is FQGNSA. There are 15 residues in the CDR3. This chain's CDR3 is CASSLEGYSNSPLHF. The CDR3 region has the DNA TGTGCCAGCAGCTTAGAGGGCTATAGCAATTCACCCCTCCACTTT.

The chain combines TRBV5-6 with TRBJ2-7, with 14 nucleotides matching TRBD2. The CDR3 is made up of 15 amino acids. CDR1 SGHDT and CDR2 YYEEEE come from the germline V gene. Germline trimming cut 5 bases from V and 2 bases from J; bases unmatched to any gene: 3. CDR3 sequence (DNA): TGTGCCAGCAGAAGACTAGCGGGAGGGCCCTACGAGCAGTACGTC. Translating it yields CASRRLAGGPYEQYV.

In this sample, this clonotype turned up many times. The chain joins TRBV10-3 to TRBJ1-5; 11 bases align to TRBD1. There are 13 residues in the CDR3. CDR1 and CDR2 from the germline V gene are ENHRY and SYGVKD. V gave up 7 bases and J gave up 5 bases; unmatched junction bases: 1. The CDR3 bases are TGTGCCATCAAGGGACAGGGGGATCAGCCCCAGCATTTT. Amino acids: CAIKGQGDQPQHF.

This clonotype was observed many times. The chain joins TRBV20-1 to TRBJ1-4; D may be TRBD1 (5 bases). The CDR3 has 13 residues. Trimming left V 3 bases short and J 4 bases short, with 9 bases between. Germline loops: CDR1 DFQATT, CDR2 SNEGSKA (reference sequence). The CDR3 region is CSARTVLNEKLFF. CDR3 in DNA: TGCAGTGCTAGGACAGTCCTTAATGAAAAACTGTTTTTT.

This clonotype was seen many times. The chain recombines TRBV30 with TRBJ2-3, with TRBD1 matching 8 bases. V dropped 0 bases and J dropped 1; count of bases not matched to a gene: 9. There are 17 residues in the CDR3. CDR1 and CDR2 from the germline V gene are GTSNPN and SVGIG (reference sequence). CDR3 amino acids: CAWSVRRTGLGTDTQYF. In DNA, the CDR3 is TGTGCCTGGAGTGTACGGAGGACAGGGTTAGGCACAGATACGCAGTATTTT.

The table lists this clonotype with many counts. This chain connects TRBV12-3 or TRBV12-4 to TRBJ2-1; TRBD2 matches at 9 bases. This CDR3 contains 14 residues. V was clipped by 5 bases and J by 9 bases; unmatched bases: 8. CDR3 sequence: CASSPAGGPIEQFF. In nucleotides, the CDR3 is TGTGCCAGCAGTCCTGCGGGAGGGCCCATTGAGCAGTTCTTC.

V and J are TRBV7-9 and TRBJ2-3; TRBD2 matches at 7 bases. CDR3 size: 15 residues. V was pared by 8 bases and J by 4 bases, with 12 bases of the junction left unmatched. CDR1 is SEHNR and CDR2 is FQNEAQ in the germline V gene (reference sequence). The DNA of the CDR3 is TGTGCCAGCCGGGGGTCCGGGAGGTCTTCAGATACGCAGTATTTT. This gives the protein CASRGSGRSSDTQYF.

There are a few counts of this clonotype. The V and J genes are TRBV4-2 and TRBJ2-3, with 11 bases that match TRBD2. V gave up 0 bases and J gave up 4 bases; unmatched junction bases: 3. Germline loops: CDR1 LGHNA, CDR2 YNFKEQ. The CDR3 is 16 amino acids. The CDR3 region is CASSQELAGGADTQYF. The CDR3 DNA follows: TGTGCCAGCAGCCAAGAGCTAGCGGGAGGAGCAGATACGCAGTATTTT.

J is TRBJ1-5 and V is TRBV12-3 or TRBV12-4, with D possibly being TRBD1 (5 bases). The CDR3 sequence is 15 residues long. Trimming removed 7 bases at V and 0 bases at J, with 13 bases between. CDR3 protein: CASKQVGGSNQPQHF. DNA for the CDR3: TGTGCCAGCAAGCAGGTCGGGGGTAGCAATCAGCCCCAGCATTTT.

This clonotype has ten or more counts. The V gene is TRBV13, the J gene TRBJ2-3; the match to TRBD2 covers 7 bases. From germline, CDR1 is PRHDT and CDR2 FYEKMQ (reference sequence). The CDR3 runs 17 residues. Trimming removed 1 base from V and 3 bases from J; junction bases left unmatched: 10. The CDR3 loop reads CASSLVEAGAETDTQYF. The CDR3 bases are TGTGCCAGCAGCTTAGTCGAGGCGGGAGCAGAAACAGATACGCAGTATTTT.

A few counts support this clonotype. This rearrangement joins TRBV29-1 to TRBJ1-5; D is undetermined. The CDR3 consists of 12 residues. V dropped 3 bases and J dropped 2 bases, with 5 bases sitting between them. Germline CDR1 is SQVTM and CDR2 is ANQGSEA. The CDR3 DNA reads as TGCAGCGTTGAGAGCCGCAATCAGCCCCAGCATTTT. Amino acids: CSVESRNQPQHF.

This clonotype has more than one count but fewer than ten. This rearrangement joins TRBV6-1 to TRBJ2-7, with 7 nucleotides matching TRBD2. The CDR3 sequence is 15 residues long. CDR1 MNHNS and CDR2 SASEGT come from the germline V gene. Trimming cost V 6 bases and J 3 bases; bases outside gene matches: 11. The CDR3 DNA reads as TGTGCCAGCAGCCTCCCGTCGGGACTATACTACGAGCAGTACTTC. Its translation is CASSLPSGLYYEQYF.

This clonotype was counted at least ten times. The chain has TRBV6-5 and TRBJ2-7; D gene uncertain. The CDR3 sequence is 9 residues long. Germline V gene data show CDR1 as MNHEY and CDR2 as SVGAGI. V gave up 6 bases and J gave up 11 bases, with 8 bases separating them. CDR3 loop: CASRPTKYV. Written as DNA, the CDR3 is TGTGCCAGCAGACCCACGAAGTACGTC.

This clonotype was observed at least ten times. This chain uses TRBV7-2 with TRBJ2-1; TRBD1 aligns across 9 bases. Germline V gives CDR1 SGHTA, CDR2 FQGNSA. The J segment lost 3 bases and the V segment lost 6 bases, leaving 6 bases of the junction unmatched. This CDR3 is 15 amino acids long. In DNA, the CDR3 is TGTGCCAGCAGTCCCACAGGGGGCGACTACAATGAGCAGTTCTTC. Protein: CASSPTGGDYNEQFF.

In its sample, this clonotype ranks as medium-sized. The CDR3, as DNA: TGCAGCGTCTCGCTCTCGGCCCTCTCTGGGGCCAACGTCCTGACTTTC. The encoded protein is CSVSLSALSGANVLTF. The gene calls are TRBV29-1 and TRBJ2-6, with D uncertain. This CDR3 is 16 amino acids long. Germline-derived CDR1 and CDR2 are SQVTM and ANQGSEA. V was clipped by 6 bases and J by 0 bases, with 15 bases between them.

This clonotype showed up many times. The chain uses TRBV10-3 and TRBJ1-1; no clear D. Trimming took off 7 bases at V and 2 bases at J, with 8 bases between the two ends. From germline, CDR1 is ENHRY and CDR2 SYGVKD. The CDR3 spans 12 residues. CDR3: CAITDRNTEAFF. In DNA, the CDR3 is TGTGCCATCACCGACCGAAACACTGAAGCTTTCTTT.

The CDR3 DNA is TGTGCCAGCAGCCCACAGGGACAGGGAAAGCGACAGCCCCAGCATTTT. This gives the protein CASSPQGQGKRQPQHF. The V call is TRBV6-2 or TRBV6-3, the J call TRBJ1-5, with TRBD1 identical over 9 bases. CDR1 MNHEY and CDR2 SVGEGT come from the germline V gene. V trimming: 6 bases; J trimming: 7 bases; junction bases outside the gene matches: 13. The CDR3 is 16 amino acids.